Following are 3 T cell receptor beta chains from one sample sequenced in a study of cytotoxic CD8 clonotypes in ibrutinib-treated CLL (dated by TCRdb to the early 2020s). Read against the paper, the sample's time point label means: approximately 25 months on ibrutinib. The library was generated by the immunoSEQ multiplex PCR assay. TCRdb stores this immuneACCESS table with in-frame sequences only. Part of the clones is absent; in the studies checked, under half of the shortfall reflects unresolved V genes, and no reason is known for the rest. A total of some 92,000 clones appear in this sample, 77% of them only once. The ten largest clones take up around 23% of the sample. This material consisted of PBMCs, taken after 24 months of ibrutinib treatment. The origin of the receptors is a human donor with chronic lymphocytic leukemia.

The J gene is TRBJ2-1, the V gene TRBV27; 7 nucleotides agree with TRBD2. The V gene end was trimmed by 2 bases and the J gene end by 3 bases; junction bases not matched to a gene: 7. From germline, CDR1 is MNHEY and CDR2 SMNVEV (reference sequence). This CDR3 contains 16 residues. Here the CDR3 DNA reads TGTGCCAGCAGTTTAATATTCCGGGACTACTACAATGAGCAGTTCTTC. Translated, it gives CASSLIFRDYYNEQFF.

The CDR3 DNA follows: TGTGCCAGCAGCCTCGGGACTAGCGGGAGATCAGATACGCAGTATTTT. This translates into CASSLGTSGRSDTQYF. The chain joins TRBV7-2 to TRBJ2-3; 14 bases line up with TRBD2. V trimming: 5 bases; J trimming: 4 bases; junction bases outside the gene matches: 5. Germline V gene data show CDR1 as SGHTA and CDR2 as FQGNSA. This CDR3 is built from 16 residues.

This chain uses TRBV2 with TRBJ2-7; 8 bases line up with TRBD1. V trimming: 6 bases; J trimming: 7 bases; junction bases outside the gene matches: 11. CDR3 length: 14 residues. Germline CDR1 reads SNHLY; CDR2 reads FYNNEI. The CDR3 nucleotides read TGTGCCAGCAGCCGGACAGGGAGCGCAAGGGAGCAGTACTTC. Residues: CASSRTGSAREQYF.